One and the same sample provided the 25 T cell receptor beta chains below, sequenced in a study of blood T cell repertoires in COVID-19. Produced via immunoSEQ multiplex PCR; TCRdb's table is partial and in-frame only. The table has 170,000 or so clones, around 80% seen once; the top ten hold 6.5% to 7%. The sample comprised peripheral blood. The receptors shown here come from a man between 65 and 85 years old with active or convalescent COVID-19.

This clone has just one count. The chain combines TRBV2 with TRBJ2-1; 10 bases are a match to TRBD1. Germline V gene sequence: CDR1 SNHLY, CDR2 FYNNEI. The V and J ends lost 5 bases and 2 bases, in that order; junction bases with no gene match: 3. The CDR3 is made up of 15 amino acids. The CDR3 here is CASSSDRGPYNEQFF. The CDR3 region has the DNA TGTGCCAGCAGTTCAGACAGGGGGCCCTACAATGAGCAGTTCTTC.

This chain uses TRBV7-9 with TRBJ2-1, with 10 bases aligning to TRBD2. The CDR3 loop spans 15 amino acids. Trimming took 4 bases from V and 2 from J; bases not matched to a gene: 2. Germline values: CDR1 SEHNR, CDR2 FQNEAQ (reference sequence). This chain's CDR3 is CASSYLAGAYNEQFF. The DNA for the CDR3 is TGTGCCAGCAGCTACCTAGCGGGGGCCTACAATGAGCAGTTCTTC.

The chain combines TRBV5-6 with TRBJ1-1; D unclear. Trimming removed 1 base from V and 7 bases from J, with 11 bases in between. The CDR3 is made up of 13 amino acids. Germline V gives CDR1 SGHDT, CDR2 YYEEEE. CDR3 nucleotide sequence: TGTGCCAGCAGCTTGAGACAACTTGATGAAGCTTTCTTT. Encoded protein: CASSLRQLDEAFF.

The chain uses TRBV9 and TRBJ2-5; possibly TRBD2 for D (6 bases). The CDR3 consists of 15 residues. Trimming took off 3 bases at V and 3 bases at J, with 15 bases between the two ends. Germline V gene data show CDR1 as SGDLS and CDR2 as YYNGEE. This CDR3 reads CASSARREPEETQYF. The DNA of the CDR3 is TGTGCCAGCAGCGCCCGGAGGGAACCTGAAGAGACCCAGTACTTC.

The gene calls are TRBV3-1 (or the pseudogene TRBV3-2) and TRBJ1-2; TRBD1 might be the D (6 bases). The germline V gene encodes CDR1 LGHDT and CDR2 YNNKEL (reference sequence). CDR3 length equals 13 residues. V was pared by 3 bases and J by 6 bases, with 11 bases between. The CDR3 DNA is TGTGCCAGCAGCCATGACCCAGGGGATGGCTACACCTTC. It codes for CASSHDPGDGYTF.

The table lists this clone with a few counts. This rearrangement joins TRBV11-3 to TRBJ1-1; TRBD1 might be the D (5 bases). With 3 bases removed from V and 3 bases from J, the gap between germline ends came to 8 bases. CDR3 size: 13 residues. CDR1 SGHNT and CDR2 YENEEA come from the germline V gene. CDR3 region: CASSFEGDTEAFF. The CDR3 DNA is TGTGCCAGCAGCTTCGAAGGGGACACTGAAGCTTTCTTT.

The chain links TRBV2 to TRBJ2-5; 9 nucleotides align to TRBD2. After removal of 4 bases from V and 2 bases from J, the junction contained 5 bases not matched to a gene. CDR3 size: 15 residues. Germline V gives CDR1 SNHLY, CDR2 FYNNEI. The CDR3: CASSASTSGQETQYF. The CDR3 DNA sequence: TGTGCCAGCAGTGCTTCGACTAGCGGTCAAGAGACCCAGTACTTC. The whole variable domain, remainder taken from reference TRBV2 and TRBJ2-5, is EPEVTQTPSHQVTQMGQEVILRCVPISNHLYFYWYRQILGQKVEFLVSFYNNEISEKSEIFDDQFSVERPDGSNFTLKIRSTKLEDSAMYFCASSASTSGQETQYFGPGTRLLVL.

The chain carries TRBV15 and TRBJ1-2, with unresolved D. This CDR3 has 16 amino acids. CDR1 is LNHNV and CDR2 is YYDKDF in the germline V gene (reference sequence). V dropped 1 base and J dropped 4 bases, with 16 bases sitting between them. For the CDR3, the DNA is TGTGCCACCAGCAGAGGACGAGAGGTCGGGGTCTATGGCTACACCTTC. This sequence encodes CATSRGREVGVYGYTF.

V usage is TRBV7-6 and J usage is TRBJ2-5; tentative D call: TRBD2 (6 bases). The CDR3 covers 14 residues. Germline V gene data show CDR1 as SGHVS and CDR2 as FNYEAQ. V shed 7 bases and J shed 5 bases, with 17 bases lying between them. The CDR3 DNA is TGTGCCAGCACCTCCGTGGTGGGGAGGGAGACCCAGTACTTC. Residues: CASTSVVGRETQYF.

This clone has a single count. The V and J genes are TRBV13 and TRBJ1-6; no clear D. Trimming left V 0 bases short and J 10 bases short, with 7 bases between. Germline CDR1 and CDR2: PRHDT and FYEKMQ (reference sequence). The CDR3 contains 13 residues. In nucleotides, the CDR3 is TGTGCCAGCAGCTTAGGGCCCGGGTCACCCCTCCACTTT. Its translation: CASSLGPGSPLHF. Full variable domain (remainder filled in from reference TRBV13 and TRBJ1-6): AAGVIQSPRHLIKEKRETATLKCYPIPRHDTVYWYQQGPGQDPQFLISFYEKMQSDKGSIPDRFSAQQFSDYHSELNMSSLELGDSALYFCASSLGPGSPLHFGNGTRLTVT.

This clone was observed once. This chain uses TRBV6-5 with TRBJ2-7; D perhaps matches TRBD1 (6 bases). Germline V gives CDR1 MNHEY, CDR2 SVGAGI. The CDR3 is 15 residues long. V was clipped by 0 bases and J by 2 bases, with 11 bases between them. The CDR3 loop is CASSYSWTETYEQYF. The CDR3 nucleotides read TGTGCCAGCAGTTACTCCTGGACAGAAACCTACGAGCAGTACTTC.

The rearrangement joins TRBV6-5 to TRBJ2-3; 13 nucleotides match TRBD2. V trimming: 2 bases; J trimming: 4 bases; junction bases outside the gene matches: 3. The CDR3 runs 16 residues. Germline values: CDR1 MNHEY, CDR2 SVGAGI. The CDR3 is CASSYGTSGNPDTQYF. The CDR3 nucleotides read TGTGCCAGCAGTTACGGGACTAGCGGGAACCCAGATACGCAGTATTTT.

J is TRBJ2-5 and V is TRBV6-5; D might be TRBD2 (6 bases). The length of the CDR3 is 14 residues. Deletions cut 5 bases from V and 2 bases from J, with 12 bases between. The germline CDR1 and CDR2 sequences are MNHEY and SVGAGI. This CDR3 reads CASSRGRLQETQYF. In nucleotides, the CDR3 is TGTGCCAGCAGTCGTGGGAGGCTACAAGAGACCCAGTACTTC.

The rearrangement uses TRBV29-1 and TRBJ1-6, with 8 bases that match TRBD1. From germline, CDR1 is SQVTM and CDR2 ANQGSEA. This CDR3 has 13 residues. Unmatched junction bases numbered 5, after V lost 5 bases and J lost 8 bases. CDR3 sequence (DNA): TGCAGCGTTAGGATACAGGGGGATTCACCCCTCCACTTT. Translated: CSVRIQGDSPLHF.

The chain couples TRBV6-5 to TRBJ1-2; TRBD1 matches at 8 bases. The V and J ends lost 9 bases and 7 bases, in that order; junction bases with no gene match: 16. The length of the CDR3 is 15 residues. Germline loops: CDR1 MNHEY, CDR2 SVGAGI. The CDR3 DNA sequence: TGTGCCAGACAGCTCCGGACAGGGCCCTCTTTTGGCTACACCTTC. This gives the protein CARQLRTGPSFGYTF.

This rearrangement joins TRBV5-1 to TRBJ2-3; TRBD2 agrees at 13 bases. The CDR3 spans 14 residues. With V trimmed by 9 bases and J by 6 bases, 7 bases remained unmatched. Looked up from germline, CDR1 is SGHRS and CDR2 is YFSETQ. The chain's CDR3 is CATRPLAGGDTQYF. In DNA, the CDR3 is TGCGCCACCCGCCCACTAGCGGGAGGGGATACGCAGTATTTT.

This clone turned up a few times. This sequence joins TRBV5-5 and TRBJ2-7; TRBD1 agrees at 7 bases. J was trimmed by 3 bases and V by 4 bases; bases with no gene match: 10. CDR3 length equals 15 residues. The germline V gene encodes CDR1 SGHKS and CDR2 YYEKEE (reference sequence). In DNA form, the CDR3 reads TGTGCCAGCAGCCCTTACGGACAGGATGACTACGAGCAGTACTTC. Translating it yields CASSPYGQDDYEQYF.

The V call is TRBV7-9, the J call TRBJ1-5, with TRBD1 matching 9 bases. The germline V gene has CDR1 SEHNR and CDR2 FQNEAQ (reference sequence). V was clipped by 4 bases and J by 9 bases; unmatched bases: 7. CDR3 size: 14 residues. The CDR3 region has the DNA TGTGCCAGCAGCTCAAACATGGGACAGGGGCCCCAGCATTTT. Protein: CASSSNMGQGPQHF. The whole variable domain, filled in from reference TRBV7-9 and TRBJ1-5, reads DTGVSQNPRHKITKRGQNVTFRCDPISEHNRLYWYRQTLGQGPEFLTYFQNEAQLEKSRLLSDRFSAERPKGSFSTLEIQRTEQGDSAMYLCASSSNMGQGPQHFGDGTRLSIL.

As to this clone: This clone may be a read error of a much larger clone one base away. Other DNA sequences of this sample code for an identical CDR3. V is TRBV5-4 and J is TRBJ1-1; 9 positions agree with TRBD1. V shed 4 bases, J shed 1 base, and the junction held 2 bases outside the gene matches. This CDR3 is built from 14 residues. The V gene's germline CDR1 is SGHNT and CDR2 YYREEE (reference sequence). The CDR3 is CASSPGQGNTEAFF. CDR3 nucleotides: TGTGCCAGCAGCCCGGGACAGGGGAACACTGAAGCTTTCTTT.

The rearrangement joins TRBV6-6 to TRBJ1-1, with a tentative D call TRBD1 (6 bases). V was clipped by 11 bases and J by 0 bases, with 10 bases between them. Germline V CDR1 and CDR2: MNHNY, SVGAGI (reference sequence). The CDR3 length is 12 residues. As DNA, the CDR3 is TGTGCCGCTACAGGGATGAACACTGAAGCTTTCTTT. It codes for CAATGMNTEAFF.

V is TRBV4-1 and J is TRBJ1-5; tentative D call: TRBD1 (5 bases). V dropped 0 bases and J dropped 3 bases, with 9 bases sitting between them. This CDR3 region has 15 residues. Germline CDR1 and CDR2: MGHRA and YSYEKL. The CDR3 loop is CASSQEGHFNQPQHF. The CDR3 region has the DNA TGCGCCAGCAGCCAAGAGGGGCATTTCAATCAGCCCCAGCATTTT.

The CDR3 sequence: CSVEVASYEQYF. The CDR3 DNA is TGCAGCGTTGAAGTTGCCAGCTACGAGCAGTACTTC. The chain combines TRBV29-1 with TRBJ2-7; D not certain. V was clipped by 1 base and J by 3 bases, with 7 bases between them. Germline CDR1 is SQVTM and CDR2 is ANQGSEA. The CDR3 length is 12 residues.

This sequence joins TRBV5-1 and TRBJ2-3, with 8 nucleotides matching TRBD1. Trimming at V came to 0 bases and at J to 3 bases, leaving 6 bases not matched to a gene. The germline gives CDR1 SGHRS, CDR2 YFSETQ. This CDR3 has 16 amino acids. CDR3 loop: CASSLVTGGGTDTQYF. In nucleotides, the CDR3 is TGCGCCAGCAGCTTGGTAACAGGGGGTGGTACAGATACGCAGTATTTT.

The genes are TRBV27 and TRBJ2-5, with TRBD2 matching over 11 bases. CDR1 and CDR2 (germline): MNHEY, SMNVEV (reference sequence). Unmatched junction bases numbered 10, after V lost 2 bases and J lost 2 bases. CDR3 length: 18 residues. The CDR3 DNA is TGTGCCAGCAGTTTAGCTCCCAGGGGACTAGCGGAACAAGAGACCCAGTACTTC. Amino acids: CASSLAPRGLAEQETQYF.

This chain links TRBV11-3 with TRBJ2-7, with 8 bases that match TRBD2. This CDR3 is 15 amino acids long. CDR1 SGHNT and CDR2 YENEEA come from the germline V gene. The ends lost 1 base at V and 3 bases at J; junction bases unmatched: 5. Here the CDR3 reads CASSLGTSGDYEQYF. The CDR3 DNA follows: TGTGCCAGCAGCTTAGGTACTAGCGGAGACTACGAGCAGTACTTC. Full variable domain (missing parts from reference TRBV11-3 and TRBJ2-7): EAGVVQSPRYKIIEKKQPVAFWCNPISGHNTLYWYLQNLGQGPELLIRYENEEAVDDSQLPKDRFSAERLKGVDSTLKIQPAELGDSAVYLCASSLGTSGDYEQYFGPGTRLTVT.